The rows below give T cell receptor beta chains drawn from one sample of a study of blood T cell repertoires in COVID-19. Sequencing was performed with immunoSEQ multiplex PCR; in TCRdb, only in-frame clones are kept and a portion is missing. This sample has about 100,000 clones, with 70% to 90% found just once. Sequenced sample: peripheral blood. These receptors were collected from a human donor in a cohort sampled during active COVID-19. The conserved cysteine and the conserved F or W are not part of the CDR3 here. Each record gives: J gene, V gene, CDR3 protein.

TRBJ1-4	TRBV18	ASSPGTANEKLF
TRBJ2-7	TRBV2	ASSDAREVYEQY
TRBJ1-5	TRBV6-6	ASKQIHQPQH
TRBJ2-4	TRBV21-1	ASSAEEGWVAKNIQY
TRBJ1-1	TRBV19	ASNRQGRTEAF
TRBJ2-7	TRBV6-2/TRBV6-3	ASSYEGYEQY
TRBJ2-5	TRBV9	ASSVGQPGETQY
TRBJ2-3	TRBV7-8	ASSSRVAGGSTDTQY
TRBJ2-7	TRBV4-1	ASSLTGGPTYEQY
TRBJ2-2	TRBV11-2	ASSLGWGETNTGELF
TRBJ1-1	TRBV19	ASSMAWAGGNTEAF
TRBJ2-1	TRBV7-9	ASSTGTSGSYNEQF
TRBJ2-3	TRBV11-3	ASSTTDTQY
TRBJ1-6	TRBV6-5	ASSYGPTGVNSPLH
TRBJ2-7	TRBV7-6	ASSLRTGAYEQY
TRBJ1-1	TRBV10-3	AISESQGGTEAF
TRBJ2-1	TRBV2	ASSPLASTYNEQF
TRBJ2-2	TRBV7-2	ATLSPGNTGELF
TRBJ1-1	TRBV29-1	SVSYSMNTEAF
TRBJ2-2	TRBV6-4	ASSETRANTGELF
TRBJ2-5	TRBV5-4	ASSWRLAGGEETQY
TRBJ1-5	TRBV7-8	ASTQGGNQPQH
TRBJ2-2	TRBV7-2	ASSSEFGELF
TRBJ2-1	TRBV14	ASSQGLGQGAYNEQF
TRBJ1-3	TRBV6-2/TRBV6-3	ASSQPQGFGNTIY
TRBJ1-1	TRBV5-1	ASTRDRGITTEAF
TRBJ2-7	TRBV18	ASSPGTGTSYEQY